This T cell receptor beta chain was identified in a study of blood T cells in healthy people across ages. Study findings and constraints: Greater diversity and more naive CD4+ cells were seen in long-lived donors than in aged donors. Observed TCR beta diversity showed a strong correlation with the percentage of naive T cells as measured by flow cytometry. Because sorting was not performed, PBMCs prevented conclusive naive versus antigen-experienced comparison.

Germline V gene sequence: CDR1 SEHNR, CDR2 FQNEAQ (reference sequence). Germline trimming cut 5 bases from V and 7 bases from J; bases unmatched to any gene: 8. This CDR3 region has 13 residues. The authors ran a second PCR of about 7 to 11 cycles using a sample-barcoded 5' primer and a J-beta primer mix. TCRdb re-called the 5' RACE reads through MiXCR, storing one row per CDR3 protein. The sample yields roughly 730,000 distinct CDR3 sequences, approximately 60% seen once. Each individual donor underwent a draw of about 9.1 milliliters of peripheral blood. This clonotype occurred a few times. Its target is not known.

The chain carries TRBV7-9 and TRBJ2-7; TRBD2 aligns across 7 bases. Sequencing used blood. The sequence derives from a man aged 40-49 years in good health. The DNA of the CDR3 is TGTGCCAGCAGCCCGGGCGGGAGTATTGAGCAGTACTTC. As protein: CASSPGGSIEQYF.